The clone carrying this TCR beta chain was seen more than once but under ten times. Patients in the study, people with chemo-refractory metastatic non-small-cell lung cancer, received focal radiation plus ipilimumab CTLA-4 blockade. The source of the sample is a study of radiotherapy plus CTLA-4 blockade in lung cancer. Libraries were prepared by immunoSEQ multiplex PCR; TCRdb keeps only in-frame clonotypes and omits some of them. The sample has 47,000 or so clones; approximately 85% are singletons. The V gene's germline CDR1 is SEHNR and CDR2 FQNEAQ (reference sequence). The CDR3 runs to 15 residues. V lost 6 bases to trimming and J lost 2 bases; unmatched junction nucleotides: 5.

The clonotype comes from a human donor with non-small cell lung cancer whose response to radiotherapy plus ipilimumab could not be evaluated. The chain recombines TRBV7-9 with TRBJ1-3; 9 bases agree with TRBD1. Material: peripheral blood, obtained from a patient treated with radiotherapy plus ipilimumab. The CDR3, as DNA: TGTGCCAGCAGGCCACGACAGGGGGCTGGAAACACCATATATTTT. It encodes CASRPRQGAGNTIYF.